These 5 T cell receptor beta chains were all obtained from the same sample, sequenced in a study of cytomegalovirus exposure and HLA in healthy donors. The PCR contained 60 Vbeta and 13 Jbeta primers. Some clones are missing from TCRdb's copy, which holds only in-frame ones; the method was immunoSEQ multiplex PCR. The sample shows 120,000 or so clones, about 80% of them seen only once. The sample comprised PBMCs. These receptors originate from a young man in good health and CMV-seropositive.

This clone was detected only once. V usage is TRBV6-5 and J usage is TRBJ2-2; D is undetermined. Trimming shortened V by 3 bases and J by 4 bases, and 12 bases separated the two germline ends. The V gene's germline CDR1 is MNHEY and CDR2 SVGAGI. CDR3 length: 15 residues. The CDR3 spells CASSYQPQSTGELFF. CDR3 in DNA: TGTGCCAGCAGTTATCAACCCCAGTCCACCGGGGAGCTGTTTTTT.

J is TRBJ1-6 and V is TRBV25-1, with D hard to call. V was trimmed by 1 base and J by 3 bases, leaving 10 bases between them. Germline V CDR1 and CDR2: MGHDK, SYGVNS. The CDR3 is 16 residues long. This chain's CDR3 is CASSESRGVYNSPLHF. In DNA form, the CDR3 reads TGTGCCAGCAGTGAATCTCGGGGAGTCTATAATTCACCCCTCCACTTT. The entire variable domain, with the rest obtained from reference TRBV25-1 and TRBJ1-6, is as follows: EADIYQTPRYLVIGTGKKITLECSQTMGHDKMYWYQQDPGMELHLIHYSYGVNSTEKGDLSSESTVSRIRTEHFPLTLESARPSHTSQYLCASSESRGVYNSPLHFGNGTRLTVT.

This clone was seen a single time. The chain couples TRBV27 to TRBJ2-1; 7 nucleotides align to TRBD2. Germline V gene lookup returns CDR1 MNHEY and CDR2 SMNVEV (reference sequence). With 4 bases clipped from V and 4 bases from J, the junction kept 7 bases outside the gene matches. The CDR3 runs 15 residues. As DNA, the CDR3 is TGTGCCAGCAGTTCCTTTGGGGGGGGGTACAATGAGCAGTTCTTC. It codes for CASSSFGGGYNEQFF.

The chain is built from TRBV25-1 and TRBJ1-5; TRBD1 aligns across 10 bases. The CDR3 consists of 16 residues. Germline values: CDR1 MGHDK, CDR2 SYGVNS. The V and J ends lost 2 bases and 2 bases, in that order; junction bases with no gene match: 3. The CDR3 is CASSETGTGGNQPQHF. In nucleotides, the CDR3 is TGTGCCAGCAGTGAAACCGGGACAGGGGGCAATCAGCCCCAGCATTTT.

The V gene is TRBV5-1, the J gene TRBJ2-2; no clear D. The CDR3 is 17 residues long. Trimming shortened V by 0 bases and J by 1 base, and 13 bases separated the two germline ends. Germline values: CDR1 SGHRS, CDR2 YFSETQ. The CDR3 loop reads CASSLGQTTLNTGELFF. Here the CDR3 DNA reads TGCGCCAGCAGCTTGGGGCAAACTACCTTGAACACCGGGGAGCTGTTTTTT.